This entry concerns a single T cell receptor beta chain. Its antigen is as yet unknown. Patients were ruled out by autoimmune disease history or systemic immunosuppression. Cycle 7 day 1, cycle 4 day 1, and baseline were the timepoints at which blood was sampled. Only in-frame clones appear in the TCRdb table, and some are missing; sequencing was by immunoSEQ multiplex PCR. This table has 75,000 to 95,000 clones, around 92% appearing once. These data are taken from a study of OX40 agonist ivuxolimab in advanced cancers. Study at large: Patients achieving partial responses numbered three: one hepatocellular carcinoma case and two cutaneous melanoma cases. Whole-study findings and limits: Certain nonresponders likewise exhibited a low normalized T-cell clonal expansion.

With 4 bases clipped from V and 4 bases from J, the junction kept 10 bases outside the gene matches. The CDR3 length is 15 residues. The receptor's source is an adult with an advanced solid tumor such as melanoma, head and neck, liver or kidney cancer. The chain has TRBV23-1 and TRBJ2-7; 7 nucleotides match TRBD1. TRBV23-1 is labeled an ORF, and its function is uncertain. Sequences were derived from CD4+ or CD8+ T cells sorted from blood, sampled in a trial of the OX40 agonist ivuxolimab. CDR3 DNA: TGCGCCAGCAGTCTTTCGTGGGACAGCTTATACGAGCAGTACTTC. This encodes CASSLSWDSLYEQYF.